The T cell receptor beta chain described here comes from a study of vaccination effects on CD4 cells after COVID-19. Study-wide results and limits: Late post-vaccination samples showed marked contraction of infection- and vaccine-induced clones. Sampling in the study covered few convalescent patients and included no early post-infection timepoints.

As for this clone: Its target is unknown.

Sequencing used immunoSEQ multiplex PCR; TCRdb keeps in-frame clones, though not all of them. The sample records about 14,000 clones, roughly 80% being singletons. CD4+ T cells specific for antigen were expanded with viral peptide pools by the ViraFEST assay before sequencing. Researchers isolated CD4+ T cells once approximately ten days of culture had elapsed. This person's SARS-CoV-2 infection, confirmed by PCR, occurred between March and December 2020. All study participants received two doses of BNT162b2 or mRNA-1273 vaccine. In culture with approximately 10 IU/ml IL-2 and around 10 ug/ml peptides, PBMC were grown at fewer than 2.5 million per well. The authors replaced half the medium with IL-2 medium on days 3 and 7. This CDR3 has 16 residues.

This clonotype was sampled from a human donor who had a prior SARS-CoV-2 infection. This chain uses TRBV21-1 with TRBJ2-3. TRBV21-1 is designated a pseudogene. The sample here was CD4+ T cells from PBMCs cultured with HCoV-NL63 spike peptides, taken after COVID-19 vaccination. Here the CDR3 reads CASSKLEGPPIGTQYF. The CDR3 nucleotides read TGTGCCAGCAGCAAATTAGAGGGGCCCCCGATCGGTACGCAGTATTTT.